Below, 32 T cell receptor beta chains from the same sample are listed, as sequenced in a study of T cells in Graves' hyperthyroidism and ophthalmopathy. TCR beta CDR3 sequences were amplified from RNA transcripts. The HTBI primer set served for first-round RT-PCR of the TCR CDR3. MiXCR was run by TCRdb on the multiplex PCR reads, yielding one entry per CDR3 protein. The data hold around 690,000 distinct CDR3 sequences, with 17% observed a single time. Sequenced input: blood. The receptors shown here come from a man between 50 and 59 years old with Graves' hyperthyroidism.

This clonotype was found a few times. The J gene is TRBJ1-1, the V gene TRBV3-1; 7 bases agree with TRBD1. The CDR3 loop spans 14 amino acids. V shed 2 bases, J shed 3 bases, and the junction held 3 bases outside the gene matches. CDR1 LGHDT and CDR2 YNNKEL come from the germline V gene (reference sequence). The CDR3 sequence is CASSQSQGDTEAFF. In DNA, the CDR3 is TGTGCCAGCAGCCAAAGCCAGGGGGACACTGAAGCTTTCTTT. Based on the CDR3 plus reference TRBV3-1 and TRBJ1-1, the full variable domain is DTAVSQTPKYLVTQMGNDKSIKCEQNLGHDTMYWYKQDSKKFLKIMFSYNNKELIINETVPNRFSPKSPDKAHLNLHINSLELGDSAVYFCASSQSQGDTEAFFGQGTRLTVV.

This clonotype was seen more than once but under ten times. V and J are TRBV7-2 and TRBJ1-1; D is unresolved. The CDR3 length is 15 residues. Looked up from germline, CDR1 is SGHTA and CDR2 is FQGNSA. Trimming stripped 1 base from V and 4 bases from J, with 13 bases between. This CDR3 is CASSLDVGLGTEAFF. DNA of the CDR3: TGTGCCAGCAGCTTAGATGTCGGGCTCGGCACTGAAGCTTTCTTT. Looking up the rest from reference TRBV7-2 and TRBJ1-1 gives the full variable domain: GAGVSQSPSNKVTEKGKDVELRCDPISGHTALYWYRQSLGQGLEFLIYFQGNSAPDKSGLPSDRFSAERTGGSVSTLTIQRTQQEDSAVYLCASSLDVGLGTEAFFGQGTRLTVV.

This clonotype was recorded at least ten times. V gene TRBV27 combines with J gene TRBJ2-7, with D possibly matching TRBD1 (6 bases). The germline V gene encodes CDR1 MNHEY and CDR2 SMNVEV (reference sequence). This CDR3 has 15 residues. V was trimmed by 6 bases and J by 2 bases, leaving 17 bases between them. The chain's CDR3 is CASSYQRRTAYEQYF. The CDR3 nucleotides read TGTGCCAGCAGCTACCAACGACGGACAGCCTACGAGCAGTACTTC.

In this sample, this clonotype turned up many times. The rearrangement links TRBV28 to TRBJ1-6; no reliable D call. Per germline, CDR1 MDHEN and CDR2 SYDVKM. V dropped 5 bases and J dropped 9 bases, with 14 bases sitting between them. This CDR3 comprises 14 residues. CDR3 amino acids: CASSLPNLGSPLHF. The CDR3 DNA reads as TGTGCCAGCAGTCTTCCCAATCTAGGTTCACCCCTCCACTTT.

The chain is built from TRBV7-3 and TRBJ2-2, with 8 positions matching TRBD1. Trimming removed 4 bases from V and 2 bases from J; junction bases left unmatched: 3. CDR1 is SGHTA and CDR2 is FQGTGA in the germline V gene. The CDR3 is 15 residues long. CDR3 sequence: CASSSTGGNTGELFF. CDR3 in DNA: TGTGCCAGCAGCTCCACAGGGGGTAACACCGGGGAGCTGTTTTTT. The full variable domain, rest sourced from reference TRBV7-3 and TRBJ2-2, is GAGVSQTPSNKVTEKGKYVELRCDPISGHTALYWYRQSLGQGPEFLIYFQGTGAADDSGLPNDRFFAVRPEGSVSTLKIQRTERGDSAVYLCASSSTGGNTGELFFGEGSRLTVL.

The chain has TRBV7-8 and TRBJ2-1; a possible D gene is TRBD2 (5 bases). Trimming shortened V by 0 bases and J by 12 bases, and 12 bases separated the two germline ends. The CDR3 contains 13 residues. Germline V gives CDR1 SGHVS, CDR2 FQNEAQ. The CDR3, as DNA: TGTGCCAGCAGCTTAGCCCTCCGGGGTCGGCAGTTCTTC. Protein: CASSLALRGRQFF.

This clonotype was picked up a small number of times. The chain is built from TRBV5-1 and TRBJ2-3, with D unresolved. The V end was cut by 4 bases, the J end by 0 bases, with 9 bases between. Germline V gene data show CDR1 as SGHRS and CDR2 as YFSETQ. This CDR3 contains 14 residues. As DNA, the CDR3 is TGCGCCAGCAGCCCGGACGGAAGCACAGATACGCAGTATTTT. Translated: CASSPDGSTDTQYF.

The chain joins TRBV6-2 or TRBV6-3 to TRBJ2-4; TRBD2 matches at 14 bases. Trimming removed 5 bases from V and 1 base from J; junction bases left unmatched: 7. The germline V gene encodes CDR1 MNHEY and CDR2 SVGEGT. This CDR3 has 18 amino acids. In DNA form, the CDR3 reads TGTGCCAGCAGTCCGACTAGCGGGAGGGCCTGGGCCAAAAACATTCAGTACTTC. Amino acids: CASSPTSGRAWAKNIQYF.

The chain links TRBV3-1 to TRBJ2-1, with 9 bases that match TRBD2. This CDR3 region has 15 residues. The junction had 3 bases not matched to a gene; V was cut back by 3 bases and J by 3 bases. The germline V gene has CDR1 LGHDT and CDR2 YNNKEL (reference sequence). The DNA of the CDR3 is TGTGCCAGCAGCCATCTAGCGGGGTTCTACAATGAGCAGTTCTTC. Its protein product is CASSHLAGFYNEQFF.

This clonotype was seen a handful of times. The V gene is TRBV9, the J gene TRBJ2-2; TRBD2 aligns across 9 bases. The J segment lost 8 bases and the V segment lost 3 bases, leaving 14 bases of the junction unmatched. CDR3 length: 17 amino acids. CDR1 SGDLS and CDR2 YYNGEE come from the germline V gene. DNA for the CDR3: TGTGCCAGCAGCGCCGGACTAGCGAGACTTTATTGGGGGGAGCTGTTTTTT. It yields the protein CASSAGLARLYWGELFF.

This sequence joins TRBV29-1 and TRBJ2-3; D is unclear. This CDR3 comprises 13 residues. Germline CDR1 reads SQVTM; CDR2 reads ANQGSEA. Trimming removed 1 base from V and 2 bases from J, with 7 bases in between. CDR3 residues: CSVEVQNTDTQYF. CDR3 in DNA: TGCAGCGTTGAAGTACAGAACACAGATACGCAGTATTTT.

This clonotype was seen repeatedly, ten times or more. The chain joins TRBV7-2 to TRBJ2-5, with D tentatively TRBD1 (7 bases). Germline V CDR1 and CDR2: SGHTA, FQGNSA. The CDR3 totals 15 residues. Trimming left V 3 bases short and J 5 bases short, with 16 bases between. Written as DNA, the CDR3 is TGTGCCAGCAGCTTCCAGGGGGGTAGCGCCGAGACCCAGTACTTC. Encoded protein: CASSFQGGSAETQYF.

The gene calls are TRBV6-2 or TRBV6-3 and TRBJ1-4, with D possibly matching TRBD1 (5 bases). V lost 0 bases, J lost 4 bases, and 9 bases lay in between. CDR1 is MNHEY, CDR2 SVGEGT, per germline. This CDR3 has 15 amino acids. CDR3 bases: TGTGCCAGCAGTTACTCGGGACGGATTAATGAAAAACTGTTTTTT. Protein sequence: CASSYSGRINEKLFF.

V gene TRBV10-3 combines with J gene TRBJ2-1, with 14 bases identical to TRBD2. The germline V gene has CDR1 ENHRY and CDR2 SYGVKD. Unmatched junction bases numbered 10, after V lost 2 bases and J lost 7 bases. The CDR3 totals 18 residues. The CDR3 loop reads CAISEISGTSGRLNEQFF. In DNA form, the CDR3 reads TGTGCCATCAGTGAGATATCCGGGACTAGCGGGAGATTGAATGAGCAGTTCTTC.

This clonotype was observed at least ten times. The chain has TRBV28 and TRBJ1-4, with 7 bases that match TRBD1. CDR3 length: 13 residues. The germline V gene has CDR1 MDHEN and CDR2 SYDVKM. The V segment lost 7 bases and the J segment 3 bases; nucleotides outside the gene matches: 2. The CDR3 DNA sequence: TGTGCCAGCAAGGGGGCCCCTAATGAAAAACTGTTTTTT. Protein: CASKGAPNEKLFF.

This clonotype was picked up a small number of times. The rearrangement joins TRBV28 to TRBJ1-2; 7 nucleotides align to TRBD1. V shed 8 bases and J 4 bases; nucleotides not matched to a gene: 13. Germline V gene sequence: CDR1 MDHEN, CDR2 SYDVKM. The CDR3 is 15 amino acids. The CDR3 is CASRRPGTAIYGYTF. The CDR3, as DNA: TGTGCCAGCCGTCGACCCGGGACAGCCATCTATGGCTACACCTTC.

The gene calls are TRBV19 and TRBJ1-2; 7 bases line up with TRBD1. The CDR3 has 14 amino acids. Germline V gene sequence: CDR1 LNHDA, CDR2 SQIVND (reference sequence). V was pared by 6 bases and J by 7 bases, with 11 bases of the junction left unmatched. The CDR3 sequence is CASRRYGQERGYTF. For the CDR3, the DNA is TGTGCCAGTAGACGCTACGGACAGGAACGTGGCTACACCTTC.

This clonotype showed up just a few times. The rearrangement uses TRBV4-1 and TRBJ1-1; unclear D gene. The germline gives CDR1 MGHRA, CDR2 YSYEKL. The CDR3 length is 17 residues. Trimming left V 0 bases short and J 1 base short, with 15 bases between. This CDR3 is CASSQETYLGGNTEAFF. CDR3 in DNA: TGCGCCAGCAGCCAAGAAACGTACCTGGGAGGGAACACTGAAGCTTTCTTT.

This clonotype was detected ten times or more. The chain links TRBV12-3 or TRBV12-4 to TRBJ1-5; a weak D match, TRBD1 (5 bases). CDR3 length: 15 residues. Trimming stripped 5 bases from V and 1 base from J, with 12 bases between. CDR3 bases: TGTGCCAGCAGTGCTCTGGGGCAGAGCAATCAGCCCCAGCATTTT. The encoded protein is CASSALGQSNQPQHF.

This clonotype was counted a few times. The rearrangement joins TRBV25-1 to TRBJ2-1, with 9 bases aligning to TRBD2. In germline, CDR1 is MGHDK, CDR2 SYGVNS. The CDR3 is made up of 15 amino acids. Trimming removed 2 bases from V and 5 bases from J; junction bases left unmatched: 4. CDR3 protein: CASSEEREANNEQFF. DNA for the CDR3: TGTGCCAGCAGTGAAGAGCGGGAGGCCAACAATGAGCAGTTCTTC.

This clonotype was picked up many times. DNA for the CDR3: TGTGCCAGCAGCTTAGGGGGGCTATCAGAGACCCAGTACTTC. Translating it yields CASSLGGLSETQYF. The gene calls are TRBV7-2 and TRBJ2-5, with D tentatively TRBD1 (6 bases). The germline CDR1 and CDR2 sequences are SGHTA and FQGNSA. V shed 1 base and J shed 4 bases, with 10 bases lying between them. The length of the CDR3 is 14 residues.

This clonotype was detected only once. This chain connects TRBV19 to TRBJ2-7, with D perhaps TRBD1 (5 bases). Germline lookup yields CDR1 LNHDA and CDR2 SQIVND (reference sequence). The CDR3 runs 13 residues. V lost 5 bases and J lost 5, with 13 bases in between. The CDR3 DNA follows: TGTGCCAGTAGTCTTGGACACCTCCACGAGCAGTACTTC. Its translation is CASSLGHLHEQYF. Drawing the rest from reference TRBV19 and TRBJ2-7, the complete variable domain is DGGITQSPKYLFRKEGQNVTLSCEQNLNHDAMYWYRQDPGQGLRLIYYSQIVNDFQKGDIAEGYSVSREKKESFPLTVTSAQKNPTAFYLCASSLGHLHEQYFGPGTRLTVT.

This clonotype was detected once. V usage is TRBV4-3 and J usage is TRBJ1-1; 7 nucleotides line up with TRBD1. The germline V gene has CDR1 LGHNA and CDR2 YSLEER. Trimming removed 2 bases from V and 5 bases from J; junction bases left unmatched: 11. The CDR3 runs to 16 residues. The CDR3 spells CASSQNQGGAGTEAFF. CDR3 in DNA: TGCGCCAGCAGCCAAAACCAAGGGGGCGCGGGAACTGAAGCTTTCTTT.

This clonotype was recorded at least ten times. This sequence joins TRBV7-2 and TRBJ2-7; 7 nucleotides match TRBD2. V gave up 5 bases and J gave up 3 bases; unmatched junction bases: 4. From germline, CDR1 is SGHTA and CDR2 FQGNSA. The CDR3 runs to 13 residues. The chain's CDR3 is CASSHGTNYEQYF. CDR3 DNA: TGTGCCAGCAGCCACGGGACTAACTACGAGCAGTACTTC.

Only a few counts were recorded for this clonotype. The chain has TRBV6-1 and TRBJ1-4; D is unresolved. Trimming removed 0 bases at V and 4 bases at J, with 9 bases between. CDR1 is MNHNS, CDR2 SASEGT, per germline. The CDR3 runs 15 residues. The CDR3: CASSEAASFNEKLFF. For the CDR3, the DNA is TGTGCCAGCAGTGAAGCAGCGAGCTTTAATGAAAAACTGTTTTTT.

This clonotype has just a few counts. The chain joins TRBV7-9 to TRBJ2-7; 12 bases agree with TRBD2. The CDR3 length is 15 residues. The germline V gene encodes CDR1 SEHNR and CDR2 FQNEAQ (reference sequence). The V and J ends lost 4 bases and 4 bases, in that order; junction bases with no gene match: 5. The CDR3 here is CASSYGTSGFYEQYF. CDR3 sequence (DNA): TGTGCCAGCAGCTACGGGACTAGCGGGTTTTACGAGCAGTACTTC.

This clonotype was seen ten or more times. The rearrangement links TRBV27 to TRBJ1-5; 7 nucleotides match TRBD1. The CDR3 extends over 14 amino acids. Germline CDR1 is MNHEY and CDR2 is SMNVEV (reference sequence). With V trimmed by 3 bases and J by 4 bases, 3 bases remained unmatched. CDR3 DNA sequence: TGTGCCAGCAGTTTGAGGGGGCGGAATCAGCCCCAGCATTTT. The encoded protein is CASSLRGRNQPQHF.

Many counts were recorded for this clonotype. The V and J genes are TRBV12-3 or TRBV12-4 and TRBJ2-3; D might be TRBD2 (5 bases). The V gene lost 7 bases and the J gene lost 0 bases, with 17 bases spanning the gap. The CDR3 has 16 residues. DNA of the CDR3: TGTGCCAGCATCCCCGAGCGGTTATCAAGCACAGATACGCAGTATTTT. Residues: CASIPERLSSTDTQYF.

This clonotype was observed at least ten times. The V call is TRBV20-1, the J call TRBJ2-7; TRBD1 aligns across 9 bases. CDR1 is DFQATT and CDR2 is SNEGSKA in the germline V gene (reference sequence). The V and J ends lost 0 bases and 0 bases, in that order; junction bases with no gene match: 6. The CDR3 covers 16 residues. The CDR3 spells CSARELGQGDSYEQYF. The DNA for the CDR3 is TGCAGTGCTAGAGAGTTGGGACAGGGAGACTCCTACGAGCAGTACTTC.

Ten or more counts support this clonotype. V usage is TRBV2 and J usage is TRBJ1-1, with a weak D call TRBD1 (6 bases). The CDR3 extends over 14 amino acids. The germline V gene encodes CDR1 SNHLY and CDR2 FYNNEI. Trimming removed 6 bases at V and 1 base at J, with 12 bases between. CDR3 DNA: TGTGCCAGCAGAACCAGGGGTGGGAACACTGAAGCTTTCTTT. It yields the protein CASRTRGGNTEAFF.

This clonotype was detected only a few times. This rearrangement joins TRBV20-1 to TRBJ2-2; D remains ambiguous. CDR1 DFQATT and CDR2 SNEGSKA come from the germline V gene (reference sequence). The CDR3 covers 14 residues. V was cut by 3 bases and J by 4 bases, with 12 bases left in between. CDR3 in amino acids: CSARTGFGTGELFF. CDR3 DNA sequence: TGCAGTGCTAGGACTGGGTTCGGCACCGGGGAGCTGTTTTTT.

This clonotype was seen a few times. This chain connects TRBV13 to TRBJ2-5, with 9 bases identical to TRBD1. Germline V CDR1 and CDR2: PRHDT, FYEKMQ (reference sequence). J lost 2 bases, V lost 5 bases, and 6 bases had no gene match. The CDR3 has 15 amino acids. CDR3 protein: CASSEGTGLQETQYF. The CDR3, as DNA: TGTGCCAGCAGCGAAGGGACAGGGCTTCAAGAGACCCAGTACTTC.